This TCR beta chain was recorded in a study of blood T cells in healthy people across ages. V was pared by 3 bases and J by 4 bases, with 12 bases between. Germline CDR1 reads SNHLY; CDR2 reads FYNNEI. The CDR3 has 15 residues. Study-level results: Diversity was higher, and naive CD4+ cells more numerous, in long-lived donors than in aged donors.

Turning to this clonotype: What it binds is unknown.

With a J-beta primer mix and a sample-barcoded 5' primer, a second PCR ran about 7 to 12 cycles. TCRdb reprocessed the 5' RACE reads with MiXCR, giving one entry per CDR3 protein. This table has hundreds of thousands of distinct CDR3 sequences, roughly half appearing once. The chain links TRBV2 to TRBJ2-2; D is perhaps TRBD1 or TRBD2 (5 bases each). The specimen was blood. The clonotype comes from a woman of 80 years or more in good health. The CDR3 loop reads CASSEGRGGTGELFF. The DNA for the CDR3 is TGTGCCAGCAGTGAGGGCCGGGGCGGCACCGGGGAGCTGTTTTTT.